These 10 T cell receptor beta chains were sequenced from one sample in a study of cytomegalovirus exposure and HLA in healthy donors. PCR amplification relied on 60 Vbeta primers (plus 13 Jbeta primers). The protocol was immunoSEQ multiplex PCR, while the TCRdb copy is restricted to in-frame clones and leaves out a portion. The sample records 95,000 to 100,000 clones, 60% to 80% being singletons. Source material: PBMCs. The receptors shown here come from a man aged 35-49 years in good health and CMV-seronegative.

This clone was detected once. This chain connects TRBV9 to TRBJ2-7; 9 bases map to TRBD1. The CDR3 consists of 14 residues. Per the germline V gene, CDR1 is SGDLS and CDR2 is YYNGEE. V was clipped by 0 bases and J by 3 bases; unmatched bases: 1. CDR3 in DNA: TGTGCCAGCAGCGTAGCGGACAGGGGCTACGAGCAGTACTTC. This codes for CASSVADRGYEQYF.

This clone showed up just a few times. Within the sample, other DNA sequences also encode this same CDR3. The chain uses TRBV5-1 and TRBJ2-1, with D uncertain. CDR1 SGHRS and CDR2 YFSETQ come from the germline V gene. V lost 0 bases and J lost 0, with 7 bases in between. The CDR3 length is 15 residues. In nucleotides, the CDR3 is TGCGCCAGCAGCTTGGTTCGTTTCTCCTACAATGAGCAGTTCTTC. This codes for CASSLVRFSYNEQFF. The whole variable domain, filled in from reference TRBV5-1 and TRBJ2-1, reads KAGVTQTPRYLIKTRGQQVTLSCSPISGHRSVSWYQQTPGQGLQFLFEYFSETQRNKGNFPGRFSGRQFSNSRSEMNVSTLELGDSALYLCASSLVRFSYNEQFFGPGTRLTVL.

The chain is built from TRBV5-1 and TRBJ2-7, with a possible D match to TRBD1 (6 bases). CDR1 and CDR2 from the germline V gene are SGHRS and YFSETQ. The ends were cut back, 0 bases at V and 4 bases at J, with 14 bases in the middle. This CDR3 is built from 15 residues. CDR3 nucleotide sequence: TGCGCCAGCAGCTTGGATGGGGGCCTTTTTTACGAGCAGTACTTC. Protein product: CASSLDGGLFYEQYF.

The chain has TRBV9 and TRBJ2-3; 12 bases line up with TRBD2. V was pared by 2 bases and J by 0 bases, with 4 bases of the junction left unmatched. This CDR3 is 17 amino acids long. CDR1 is SGDLS and CDR2 is YYNGEE in the germline V gene. CDR3 in amino acids: CASSVTSGGLSTDTQYF. DNA of the CDR3: TGTGCCAGCAGCGTTACTAGCGGGGGGTTGAGCACAGATACGCAGTATTTT.

The rearrangement links TRBV12-5 to TRBJ2-7, with 7 bases lining up with TRBD1. The junction had 12 bases not matched to a gene; V was cut back by 1 base and J by 0 bases. CDR1 and CDR2 (germline): LGHNT, FRNRAP. The CDR3 covers 18 residues. As DNA, the CDR3 is TGTGCTAGTGGTTTGGCCCGCGTCCGGGACAGCCGCTCCTACGAGCAGTACTTC. It yields the protein CASGLARVRDSRSYEQYF.

As regards this clone: The CDR3 carries no conserved terminal phenylalanine or tryptophan, so it likely arises from a read error. The chain links TRBV29-1 to TRBJ1-1; no clear D. Germline CDR1 SQVTM, CDR2 ANQGSEA. Trimming shortened V by 4 bases and J by 0 bases, and 9 bases separated the two germline ends. The CDR3 loop spans 13 amino acids. The CDR3 sequence is CSVAVDLNTEAFL. DNA for the CDR3: TGCAGCGTTGCTGTGGACTTGAACACTGAAGCTTTCCTT.

The rearrangement uses TRBV5-1 and TRBJ1-2, with TRBD1 matching over 8 bases. This CDR3 contains 13 residues. Per germline, CDR1 SGHRS and CDR2 YFSETQ. V lost 4 bases to trimming and J lost 8 bases; unmatched junction nucleotides: 7. The CDR3 region is CASSKDRAEGYTF. The CDR3 bases are TGCGCCAGCAGCAAGGACAGGGCGGAAGGCTACACCTTC.

A note on this clone: Other DNA sequences of this sample code for an identical CDR3. The chain links TRBV7-9 to TRBJ2-7; a weak D match, TRBD2 (6 bases). V shed 0 bases and J shed 3 bases, with 6 bases lying between them. Germline V CDR1 and CDR2: SEHNR, FQNEAQ (reference sequence). The CDR3 covers 13 residues. The chain's CDR3 is CASSLAGGYEQYF. The CDR3 DNA reads as TGTGCCAGCAGCTTAGCGGGAGGCTACGAGCAGTACTTC.

The CDR3 DNA is TGTGCCAGCAGCTTAACGGGACTAGTAACAGATACGCAGTATTTT. Its translation: CASSLTGLVTDTQYF. This chain uses TRBV7-3 with TRBJ2-3; TRBD2 matches at 8 bases. Looked up from germline, CDR1 is SGHTA and CDR2 is FQGTGA. Germline trimming cut 0 bases from V and 3 bases from J; bases unmatched to any gene: 2. The CDR3 sequence is 15 residues long.

This chain joins TRBV6-5 and TRBJ1-5; a weak D match, TRBD1 (6 bases). The germline CDR1 and CDR2 sequences are MNHEY and SVGAGI. The CDR3 is 13 residues long. The germline V and J ends were trimmed by 6 bases and 4 bases, with 10 bases remaining between them. The CDR3 protein is CASSRDTNQPQHF. As DNA, the CDR3 is TGTGCCAGCAGCAGGGACACAAATCAGCCCCAGCATTTT.